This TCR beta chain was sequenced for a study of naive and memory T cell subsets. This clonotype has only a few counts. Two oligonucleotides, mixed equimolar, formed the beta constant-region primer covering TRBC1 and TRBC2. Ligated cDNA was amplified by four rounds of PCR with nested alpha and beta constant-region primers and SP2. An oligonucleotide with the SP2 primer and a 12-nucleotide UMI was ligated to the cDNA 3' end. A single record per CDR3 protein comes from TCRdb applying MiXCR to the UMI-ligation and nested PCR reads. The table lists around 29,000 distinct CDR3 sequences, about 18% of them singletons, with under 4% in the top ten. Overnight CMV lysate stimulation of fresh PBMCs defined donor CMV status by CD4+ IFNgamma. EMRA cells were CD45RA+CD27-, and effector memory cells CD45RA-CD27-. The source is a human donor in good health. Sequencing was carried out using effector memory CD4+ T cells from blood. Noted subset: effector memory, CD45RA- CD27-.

The CDR3 region has the DNA TGCAGTGCTAGAGATTTCGGGACAGGGACCGGGGAGCTGTTTTTT. This codes for CSARDFGTGTGELFF. The chain employs TRBV20-1 and TRBJ2-2, with 9 bases aligning to TRBD1. The CDR3 is made up of 15 amino acids. V shed 0 bases and J 5 bases; nucleotides not matched to a gene: 4. Looked up from germline, CDR1 is DFQATT and CDR2 is SNEGSKA (reference sequence).